These 18 T cell receptor beta chains share one sample of origin, sequenced in a study of shared T cell receptors in the human thymus. Libraries were prepared by immunoSEQ multiplex PCR; TCRdb keeps only in-frame clonotypes and omits some of them. This table holds 600,000 to 900,000 clones, around 85% found once. The same data also went into a second study, on human thymus T cells.

Sequenced sample: thymocytes. The receptors come from a girl under three years old with a congenital heart defect.

The chain is built from TRBV13 and TRBJ2-7, with D tentatively TRBD1 (6 bases). The CDR3 is 16 amino acids. Germline loops: CDR1 PRHDT, CDR2 FYEKMQ (reference sequence). The V end was cut by 4 bases, the J end by 2 bases, with 18 bases between. The CDR3 loop is CASSYRVALGAYEQYF. The CDR3 DNA reads TGTGCCAGCAGCTACAGGGTAGCCCTAGGGGCCTACGAGCAGTACTTC. Variable domain in full (rest from reference TRBV13 and TRBJ2-7): AAGVIQSPRHLIKEKRETATLKCYPIPRHDTVYWYQQGPGQDPQFLISFYEKMQSDKGSIPDRFSAQQFSDYHSELNMSSLELGDSALYFCASSYRVALGAYEQYFGPGTRLTVT.

The genes are TRBV25-1 and TRBJ1-1; 9 bases are shared with TRBD1. The ends lost 4 bases at V and 3 bases at J; junction bases unmatched: 9. From germline, CDR1 is MGHDK and CDR2 SYGVNS. The CDR3 has 16 residues. Written as DNA, the CDR3 is TGTGCCAGCAGTGTTCAAAGACAGGGGGAGGACACTGAAGCTTTCTTT. It translates to CASSVQRQGEDTEAFF.

The chain joins TRBV6-1 to TRBJ2-7, with 9 bases matching TRBD1. Losses at the gene ends were 7 bases for V and 6 bases for J; bases not matched to a gene: 10. Germline V CDR1 and CDR2: MNHNS, SASEGT. The CDR3 is made up of 14 amino acids. The CDR3 coding sequence is TGTGCCAGCATTTTTCGGGACAGGGTCTCCGAGCAGTACTTC. This codes for CASIFRDRVSEQYF.

This rearrangement joins TRBV4-1 to TRBJ1-1; tentatively, D is TRBD1 (5 bases). Germline V gives CDR1 MGHRA, CDR2 YSYEKL. V lost 0 bases to trimming and J lost 0 bases, with 20 bases between them. The CDR3 consists of 19 residues. CDR3 DNA: TGCGCCAGCAGCCAAGACGGGCCACCGGGGCCGGGGGTGAACACTGAAGCTTTCTTT. As protein: CASSQDGPPGPGVNTEAFF.

The rearrangement joins TRBV6-1 to TRBJ1-1; D may be TRBD1 (5 bases). Germline CDR1 is MNHNS and CDR2 is SASEGT. The length of the CDR3 is 19 residues. V dropped 4 bases and J dropped 7 bases, with 31 bases sitting between them. CDR3 residues: CASSGGEVKGVVKVVEAFF. For the CDR3, the DNA is TGTGCCAGCAGTGGGGGGGAGGTTAAAGGGGTGGTTAAAGTCGTTGAAGCTTTCTTT.

The chain links TRBV2 to TRBJ2-1, with 7 bases fitting TRBD2. The V gene's germline CDR1 is SNHLY and CDR2 FYNNEI. CDR3 length: 14 residues. Trimming took 4 bases from V and 4 from J; bases not matched to a gene: 4. The CDR3 sequence: CASSVQRGYNEQFF. The CDR3 bases are TGTGCCAGCAGTGTCCAGCGGGGATACAATGAGCAGTTCTTC. Based on the CDR3 plus reference TRBV2 and TRBJ2-1, the full variable domain is EPEVTQTPSHQVTQMGQEVILRCVPISNHLYFYWYRQILGQKVEFLVSFYNNEISEKSEIFDDQFSVERPDGSNFTLKIRSTKLEDSAMYFCASSVQRGYNEQFFGPGTRLTVL.

This clone was seen a few times. This chain joins TRBV2 and TRBJ2-1, with D perhaps matching TRBD1 (6 bases). V was shortened by 9 bases and J by 5 bases, with 14 bases between the two germline ends. Germline loops: CDR1 SNHLY, CDR2 FYNNEI. The CDR3 sequence is 13 residues long. This CDR3 is CASRQVRDNEQFF. In nucleotides, the CDR3 is TGTGCCAGTCGACAGGTTCGGGACAATGAGCAGTTCTTC.

The chain carries TRBV28 and TRBJ2-3; 8 bases map to TRBD2. From germline, CDR1 is MDHEN and CDR2 SYDVKM. The length of the CDR3 is 16 residues. V was pared by 5 bases and J by 2 bases, with 9 bases of the junction left unmatched. The CDR3 here is CASSIKGLDDTDTQYF. CDR3 nucleotide sequence: TGTGCCAGCAGTATAAAGGGACTAGATGACACAGATACGCAGTATTTT.

Note on this clone: Other DNA sequences of this sample code for an identical CDR3. The V and J genes are TRBV13 and TRBJ1-2; 8 nucleotides align to TRBD1. CDR3 length: 16 amino acids. Germline CDR1 and CDR2: PRHDT and FYEKMQ (reference sequence). V trimming: 5 bases; J trimming: 8 bases; junction bases outside the gene matches: 16. The CDR3 DNA reads TGTGCCAGCAGCGCGGGACAGGATAATCGTCGCTACGGCTACACCTTC. Amino acid sequence: CASSAGQDNRRYGYTF.

This clone was seen only once. The CDR3 bases are TGTGCCAGCAGTCGGACTAGCGGGGGGGCCTCGGGTGAGACCCAGTACTTC. Its translation: CASSRTSGGASGETQYF. The chain joins TRBV5-6 to TRBJ2-5, with 15 bases identical to TRBD2. The CDR3 length is 17 residues. With V trimmed by 5 bases and J by 5 bases, 10 bases remained unmatched. The germline V gene has CDR1 SGHDT and CDR2 YYEEEE.

The table lists this clone with a count of one. This chain connects TRBV6-6 to TRBJ1-5; 7 positions match TRBD1. V shed 6 bases and J 1 base; nucleotides not matched to a gene: 9. The CDR3 runs 16 residues. Germline CDR1 is MNHNY and CDR2 is SVGAGI (reference sequence). Written as DNA, the CDR3 is TGTGCCAGCAGCCCGACAGGGAAAGGAAGCAATCAGCCCCAGCATTTT. It is translated as CASSPTGKGSNQPQHF.

The chain has TRBV5-6 and TRBJ1-5; 7 bases line up with TRBD1. The junction had 6 bases not matched to a gene; V was cut back by 5 bases and J by 4 bases. From germline, CDR1 is SGHDT and CDR2 YYEEEE. The CDR3 sequence is 14 residues long. The CDR3 nucleotides read TGTGCCAGCAGTCCTGGGACAGAGAATCAGCCCCAGCATTTT. Its translation: CASSPGTENQPQHF.

J is TRBJ1-5 and V is TRBV21-1. TRBV21-1 is noted as a pseudogene. The CDR3 loop spans 15 amino acids. This CDR3 reads CASRKRERCSQPQHF. The CDR3 DNA follows: TGTGCCAGCAGGAAAAGGGAGCGGTGTAGTCAGCCCCAGCATTTT.

The chain links TRBV6-1 to TRBJ1-5, with 9 bases lining up with TRBD1. Unmatched junction bases numbered 10, after V lost 4 bases and J lost 9 bases. Per germline, CDR1 MNHNS and CDR2 SASEGT. The CDR3 loop spans 15 amino acids. This CDR3 is CASSGPGQGLRPQHF. Written as DNA, the CDR3 is TGTGCCAGCAGTGGCCCAGGACAGGGGCTGAGGCCCCAGCATTTT.

This clone was seen more than once but under ten times. The chain employs TRBV5-6 and TRBJ1-5, with TRBD1 as a possible D gene (6 bases). The germline V gene encodes CDR1 SGHDT and CDR2 YYEEEE. The CDR3 sequence is 16 residues long. Deletions cut 1 base from V and 6 bases from J, with 17 bases between. The DNA for the CDR3 is TGTGCCAGCAGCTTGAAACGGGACACCGTAAGTCAGCCCCAGCATTTT. Its translation: CASSLKRDTVSQPQHF.

This clone has a handful of counts. This chain connects TRBV14 to TRBJ1-6, with D possibly being TRBD1 (5 bases). The CDR3 length is 16 residues. Trimming took off 3 bases at V and 7 bases at J, with 16 bases between the two ends. The germline CDR1 and CDR2 sequences are SGHDN and FVKESK. CDR3 sequence reads: CASSHQGRALNSPLHF. CDR3 coding DNA: TGTGCCAGCAGCCACCAGGGTCGGGCTTTGAATTCACCCCTCCACTTT.

The chain combines TRBV13 with TRBJ2-7, with a weak D call TRBD2 (7 bases). V was trimmed by 3 bases and J by 0 bases, leaving 15 bases between them. The CDR3 totals 16 residues. The germline gives CDR1 PRHDT, CDR2 FYEKMQ (reference sequence). Here the CDR3 reads CASSFGGGPDSYEQYF. The CDR3 bases are TGTGCCAGCAGCTTTGGCGGGGGCCCAGACTCCTACGAGCAGTACTTC.

The genes are TRBV6-1 and TRBJ2-3; tentatively, D is TRBD2 (5 bases). With 2 bases removed from V and 0 bases from J, the gap between germline ends came to 9 bases. CDR1 and CDR2 from the germline V gene are MNHNS and SASEGT. This CDR3 has 15 residues. DNA for the CDR3: TGTGCCAGCAGTGAAAAGCTAGCTAGCACAGATACGCAGTATTTT. It codes for CASSEKLASTDTQYF.